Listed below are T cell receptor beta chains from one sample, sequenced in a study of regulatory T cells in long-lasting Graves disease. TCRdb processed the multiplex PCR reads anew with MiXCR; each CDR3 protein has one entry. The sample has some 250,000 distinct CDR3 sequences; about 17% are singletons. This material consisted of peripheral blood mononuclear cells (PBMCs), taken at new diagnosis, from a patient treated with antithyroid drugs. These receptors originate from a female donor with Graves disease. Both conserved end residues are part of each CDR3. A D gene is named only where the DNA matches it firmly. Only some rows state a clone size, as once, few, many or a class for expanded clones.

cdr3_aa: CSVKGVNTDTQYF; d_call: -; v_call: TRBV29-1; clone_size: many; cdr3_length: 13
cdr3_aa: CASNLRGTEAFF; d_call: -; v_call: TRBV28; clone_size: many; cdr3_length: 12
cdr3_aa: CSARGQGAGQPQHF; d_call: TRBD1; v_call: TRBV20-1; clone_size: few; cdr3_length: 14
cdr3_aa: CASRIRLAADTQYF; d_call: TRBD2; v_call: TRBV28; clone_size: many; cdr3_length: 14
cdr3_aa: CASSLAGEDQQYF; d_call: TRBD2; v_call: TRBV7-2; clone_size: many; cdr3_length: 13
cdr3_aa: CASSMGLPNYGYTF; d_call: -; v_call: TRBV5-4; clone_size: many; cdr3_length: 14
cdr3_aa: CASSGGLAVSTYEQYF; d_call: TRBD2; v_call: TRBV9; clone_size: many; cdr3_length: 16
cdr3_aa: CASREQMNTEAFF; d_call: -; v_call: TRBV6-1; clone_size: many; cdr3_length: 13
cdr3_aa: CASSVVAGGATGELFF; d_call: TRBD2; v_call: TRBV7-2; clone_size: -; cdr3_length: 16
cdr3_aa: CSAFSGGNYGYTF; d_call: -; v_call: TRBV20-1; clone_size: many; cdr3_length: 13
cdr3_aa: CASTRGNEQFF; d_call: -; v_call: TRBV19; clone_size: many; cdr3_length: 11
cdr3_aa: CASSYRTGGYEQYF; d_call: TRBD1; v_call: TRBV6-5; clone_size: many; cdr3_length: 14
cdr3_aa: CATRMGPSTDTQYF; d_call: -; v_call: TRBV15; clone_size: -; cdr3_length: 14
cdr3_aa: CSARAGGQETQYF; d_call: TRBD2; v_call: TRBV20-1; clone_size: many; cdr3_length: 13
cdr3_aa: CAGSPGAQGGNYGYTF; d_call: TRBD1; v_call: TRBV11-2; clone_size: -; cdr3_length: 16
cdr3_aa: CASSLWAGDGNEQFF; d_call: TRBD2; v_call: TRBV13; clone_size: many; cdr3_length: 15
cdr3_aa: CAWNSRQGDGYTF; d_call: TRBD1; v_call: TRBV30; clone_size: many; cdr3_length: 13
cdr3_aa: CASSSLGDPTYEQYF; d_call: -; v_call: TRBV5-1; clone_size: many; cdr3_length: 15
cdr3_aa: CASSIVTRDTTMNTEAFF; d_call: -; v_call: TRBV19; clone_size: many; cdr3_length: 18
cdr3_aa: CAISESRGRDEKLFF; d_call: -; v_call: TRBV10-3; clone_size: -; cdr3_length: 15
cdr3_aa: CSAMAGQETQYF; d_call: -; v_call: TRBV20-1; clone_size: many; cdr3_length: 12
cdr3_aa: CASSEWGRTGELFF; d_call: -; v_call: TRBV6-1; clone_size: few; cdr3_length: 14
cdr3_aa: CASSPLPGQGNYGYTF; d_call: TRBD1; v_call: TRBV14; clone_size: many; cdr3_length: 16
cdr3_aa: CASSPRRAAKNIQYF; d_call: -; v_call: TRBV7-8; clone_size: -; cdr3_length: 15
cdr3_aa: CAWSVRRGSSTDTQYF; d_call: -; v_call: TRBV30; clone_size: many; cdr3_length: 16
cdr3_aa: CSAGTSGSSNEQFF; d_call: TRBD2; v_call: TRBV20-1; clone_size: -; cdr3_length: 14
cdr3_aa: CASSTPSFTDTQYF; d_call: -; v_call: TRBV11-2; clone_size: many; cdr3_length: 14